Presented here are 4 T cell receptor beta chains from one specimen sequenced in a study of OX40 agonist ivuxolimab in advanced cancers. Sequencing used immunoSEQ multiplex PCR; TCRdb keeps in-frame clones, though not all of them. The data show about 35,000 clones, about 76% seen once. The material was CD4+ or CD8+ T cells sorted from blood, obtained in a trial of the OX40 agonist ivuxolimab. The source is an adult with an advanced solid tumor such as melanoma, head and neck, liver or kidney cancer.

The chain links TRBV28 to TRBJ2-1; D is possibly TRBD1 (6 bases). Germline V gene sequence: CDR1 MDHEN, CDR2 SYDVKM. The CDR3 contains 14 residues. The V end lost 5 bases, the J end lost 0 bases, and 8 bases lay between the germline ends. CDR3 sequence reads: CASSGGSSYNEQFF. As DNA, the CDR3 is TGTGCCAGCAGTGGGGGCAGCTCCTACAATGAGCAGTTCTTC.

This rearrangement joins TRBV10-3 to TRBJ2-2; tentatively, D is TRBD1 or TRBD2 (5 bases each). CDR1 and CDR2 from the germline V gene are ENHRY and SYGVKD. The V and J ends lost 1 base and 4 bases respectively, with 10 bases between them. The CDR3 is 15 residues long. The CDR3 sequence: CAISEFTGTTGELFF. CDR3 in DNA: TGTGCCATCAGTGAGTTTACTGGGACCACCGGGGAGCTGTTTTTT.

This CDR3 reads CASSLVNIPTGNTIYF. In DNA, the CDR3 is TGTGCCAGCAGCTTAGTGAACATTCCAACTGGAAACACCATATATTTT. The chain is built from TRBV7-9 and TRBJ1-3; no clear D. Per the germline V gene, CDR1 is SEHNR and CDR2 is FQNEAQ (reference sequence). The CDR3 runs to 16 residues. Between the trimmed V and J ends, which lost 1 base and 2 bases, there was a span of 12 bases. The complete variable domain, with remaining parts taken from reference TRBV7-9 and TRBJ1-3, reads DTGVSQNPRHKITKRGQNVTFRCDPISEHNRLYWYRQTLGQGPEFLTYFQNEAQLEKSRLLSDRFSAERPKGSFSTLEIQRTEQGDSAMYLCASSLVNIPTGNTIYFGEGSWLTVV.

The V gene is TRBV7-6, the J gene TRBJ2-5, with 8 bases fitting TRBD1. V was clipped by 5 bases and J by 3 bases; unmatched bases: 5. Germline V lookup: CDR1 SGHVS, CDR2 FNYEAQ. This CDR3 is 14 amino acids long. The DNA for the CDR3 is TGTGCCAGCAGCAAGGACAGGGTAGAAGAGACCCAGTACTTC. Amino acids: CASSKDRVEETQYF.